These 21 T cell receptor beta chains share one sample of origin, sequenced in a study of regulatory T cells in long-lasting Graves disease. Specified time point: persistent/refractory GD, antithyroid drugs over 5 years with positive TRAb. RNA extracted from PBMCs served as the sequencing template. Assembly of TCR beta libraries relied on iRepertoire HTBI primers together with Arm-PCR of CDR3 regions. MiXCR was run by TCRdb on the multiplex PCR reads, yielding one entry per CDR3 protein. The data contain some 370,000 distinct CDR3 sequences, roughly 24% of them singletons. The sequences come from peripheral blood mononuclear cells (PBMCs), collected when the disease was refractory, from a patient treated with antithyroid drugs. These receptors all stem from a woman between 40 and 55 years old with Graves disease.

This clonotype was detected a few times. V and J are TRBV5-6 and TRBJ1-1; D not certain. This CDR3 has 14 residues. V lost 4 bases and J lost 5, with 15 bases in between. The germline gives CDR1 SGHDT, CDR2 YYEEEE. The CDR3 is CASSQPGVGTEAFF. Written as DNA, the CDR3 is TGTGCCAGCAGCCAACCTGGGGTGGGAACTGAAGCTTTCTTT.

This clonotype was found many times. This chain uses TRBV29-1 with TRBJ2-7; TRBD2 matches 7 bases. V lost 4 bases and J lost 5; bases outside the gene matches: 5. The CDR3 contains 12 residues. The germline V gene encodes CDR1 SQVTM and CDR2 ANQGSEA. The CDR3 DNA follows: TGCAGCGTTGCGAGGGACTACCACGAGCAGTACTTC. Residues: CSVARDYHEQYF.

In its sample, this clonotype was seen many times. This chain uses TRBV6-5 with TRBJ2-2; tentatively, D is TRBD2 (7 bases). The CDR3 has 17 residues. V lost 0 bases to trimming and J lost 5 bases, with 16 bases between them. CDR1 MNHEY and CDR2 SVGAGI come from the germline V gene. The CDR3 coding sequence is TGTGCCAGCAGTTACTCGGGGGCTAGCGGCACGACCGGGGAGCTGTTTTTT. Its translation: CASSYSGASGTTGELFF.

The chain links TRBV20-1 to TRBJ2-6; 10 bases line up with TRBD1. Germline CDR1 reads DFQATT; CDR2 reads SNEGSKA (reference sequence). The CDR3 contains 20 residues. Trimming took 1 base from V and 2 from J; bases not matched to a gene: 14. The CDR3 loop is CSARGIGWGQGRTGANVLTF. CDR3 in DNA: TGCAGTGCTAGAGGGATAGGATGGGGACAGGGGAGGACTGGGGCCAACGTCCTGACTTTC.

This clonotype has ten or more counts. This rearrangement joins TRBV2 to TRBJ2-5; D is unclear. CDR3 length: 11 amino acids. Trimming stripped 2 bases from V and 5 bases from J, with 3 bases between. CDR1 is SNHLY and CDR2 is FYNNEI in the germline V gene. In nucleotides, the CDR3 is TGTGCCAGCAGTGAACCGGAGACCCAGTACTTC. Translating it yields CASSEPETQYF. The variable domain in full, completed from reference TRBV2 and TRBJ2-5, reads EPEVTQTPSHQVTQMGQEVILRCVPISNHLYFYWYRQILGQKVEFLVSFYNNEISEKSEIFDDQFSVERPDGSNFTLKIRSTKLEDSAMYFCASSEPETQYFGPGTRLLVL.

This clonotype was detected many times. The J gene is TRBJ1-6, the V gene TRBV20-1; 7 bases align to TRBD1. Germline V gene data show CDR1 as DFQATT and CDR2 as SNEGSKA (reference sequence). V trimming: 4 bases; J trimming: 9 bases; junction bases outside the gene matches: 6. The CDR3 consists of 13 residues. The CDR3 spells CSATTGVVSPLHF. DNA for the CDR3: TGCAGTGCTACAACAGGGGTGGTTTCACCCCTCCACTTT.

The rearrangement links TRBV10-3 to TRBJ2-3; TRBD1 is a possible D gene (5 bases). CDR3 length: 14 amino acids. The germline gives CDR1 ENHRY, CDR2 SYGVKD. V was cut by 3 bases and J by 4 bases, with 11 bases left in between. The CDR3 DNA reads TGTGCCATCAGTGATGGGCAGGGTCCAGATACGCAGTATTTT. Translating it yields CAISDGQGPDTQYF.

The genes are TRBV29-1 and TRBJ1-2; D ambiguous. CDR1 SQVTM and CDR2 ANQGSEA come from the germline V gene. V lost 0 bases to trimming and J lost 2 bases, with 10 bases between them. The CDR3 runs to 14 residues. The CDR3 is CSVEEGFPNYGYTF. CDR3 nucleotides: TGCAGCGTTGAAGAAGGGTTTCCGAACTATGGCTACACCTTC. The complete variable domain, with remaining parts taken from reference TRBV29-1 and TRBJ1-2, reads SAVISQKPSRDICQRGTSLTIQCQVDSQVTMMFWYRQQPGQSLTLIATANQGSEATYESGFVIDKFPISRPNLTFSTLTVSNMSPEDSSIYLCSVEEGFPNYGYTFGSGTRLTVV.

V and J are TRBV27 and TRBJ2-1, with D possibly being TRBD1 (5 bases). The V gene's germline CDR1 is MNHEY and CDR2 SMNVEV (reference sequence). This CDR3 has 14 amino acids. The ends were cut back, 5 bases at V and 6 bases at J, with 14 bases in the middle. CDR3 protein: CASSPSQGFNEQFF. Written as DNA, the CDR3 is TGTGCCAGCAGTCCCTCCCAGGGTTTCAATGAGCAGTTCTTC.

The rearrangement joins TRBV9 to TRBJ2-2, with 9 bases aligning to TRBD2. The J segment lost 7 bases and the V segment lost 4 bases, leaving 11 bases of the junction unmatched. The CDR3 contains 16 residues. Germline CDR1 and CDR2: SGDLS and YYNGEE. The CDR3 DNA follows: TGTGCCAGCAGCCCCCCCGGCGGTAGCGGGGGCGGGGAGCTGTTTTTT. Translated, it gives CASSPPGGSGGGELFF.

In the case of this clonotype: A junction boundary mismatches the germline segment, possibly from a read error. The V call is TRBV5-1, the J call TRBJ2-3; D unresolved. This CDR3 is 12 amino acids long. Germline V lookup: CDR1 SGHRS, CDR2 YFSETQ. This chain's CDR3 is CASSPPTDTQYF. The CDR3, as DNA: TGTGCCAGCAGCCCTCCCACAGATACGCAGTATTTT. Supplemented by reference TRBV5-1 and TRBJ2-3, the full variable domain reads KAGVTQTPRYLIKTRGQQVTLSCSPISGHRSVSWYQQTPGQGLQFLFEYFSETQRNKGNFPGRFSGRQFSNSRSEMNVSTLELGDSALYLCASSPPTDTQYFGPGTRLTVL.

There are many counts of this clonotype. The chain carries TRBV28 and TRBJ1-1; D remains ambiguous. The V end lost 3 bases, the J end lost 7 bases, and 6 bases lay between the germline ends. This CDR3 comprises 11 residues. The germline V gene encodes CDR1 MDHEN and CDR2 SYDVKM. DNA of the CDR3: TGTGCCAGCAGTTTTGGTGGTGAAGCTTTCTTT. Protein: CASSFGGEAFF. Full variable domain (missing parts from reference TRBV28 and TRBJ1-1): DVKVTQSSRYLVKRTGEKVFLECVQDMDHENMFWYRQDPGLGLRLIYFSYDVKMKEKGDIPEGYSVSREKKERFSLILESASTNQTSMYLCASSFGGEAFFGQGTRLTVV.

The rearrangement links TRBV7-9 to TRBJ1-2, with TRBD1 as a possible D gene (6 bases). Germline V CDR1 and CDR2: SEHNR, FQNEAQ (reference sequence). The CDR3 covers 14 residues. Trimming took off 5 bases at V and 6 bases at J, with 16 bases between the two ends. CDR3 sequence (DNA): TGTGCCAGCAGCGCGAGGACAGCTTCGGATGGCTACACCTTC. Translated, it gives CASSARTASDGYTF.

This clonotype has a count of ten or more. The chain employs TRBV19 and TRBJ1-1, with TRBD1 identical over 9 bases. The ends lost 7 bases at V and 1 base at J; junction bases unmatched: 7. Germline-derived CDR1 and CDR2 are LNHDA and SQIVND (reference sequence). CDR3 size: 15 residues. The CDR3 coding sequence is TGTGCCAGTACCGAGACAGGGGGATCGAACACTGAAGCTTTCTTT. Translation gives CASTETGGSNTEAFF.

This chain uses TRBV5-4 with TRBJ2-2; 15 positions match TRBD2. The junction had 5 bases not matched to a gene; V was cut back by 4 bases and J by 4 bases. The germline CDR1 and CDR2 sequences are SGHNT and YYREEE (reference sequence). The CDR3 has 17 residues. CDR3 sequence: CASSTGTSGRITGELFF. The CDR3 DNA reads TGTGCCAGCAGCACAGGGACTAGCGGGAGGATCACCGGGGAGCTGTTTTTT.

This clonotype was counted ten times or more. The gene calls are TRBV11-2 and TRBJ2-5; 8 nucleotides line up with TRBD1. The junction had 15 bases not matched to a gene; V was cut back by 3 bases and J by 6 bases. CDR1 is SGHAT, CDR2 FQNNGV, per germline. The CDR3 has 17 residues. CDR3 loop: CASSFPPVDRVQKTQYF. CDR3 nucleotide sequence: TGTGCCAGCAGCTTTCCCCCGGTGGACAGGGTGCAAAAGACCCAGTACTTC. The full variable domain, its missing parts supplied by reference TRBV11-2 and TRBJ2-5, is EAGVAQSPRYKIIEKRQSVAFWCNPISGHATLYWYQQILGQGPKLLIQFQNNGVVDDSQLPKDRFSAERLKGVDSTLKIQPAKLEDSAVYLCASSFPPVDRVQKTQYFGPGTRLLVL.

This clonotype was observed a few times. This chain uses TRBV2 with TRBJ1-5; D unclear. The V gene's germline CDR1 is SNHLY and CDR2 FYNNEI. There are 14 residues in the CDR3. Trimming left V 6 bases short and J 1 base short, with 10 bases between. CDR3 protein: CASRTDTSNQPQHF. The CDR3 DNA reads as TGTGCCAGCAGGACGGATACGAGCAATCAGCCCCAGCATTTT. Filled out from reference TRBV2 and TRBJ1-5, the complete variable domain reads EPEVTQTPSHQVTQMGQEVILRCVPISNHLYFYWYRQILGQKVEFLVSFYNNEISEKSEIFDDQFSVERPDGSNFTLKIRSTKLEDSAMYFCASRTDTSNQPQHFGDGTRLSIL.

The CDR3 reads CASRRDPSRETQYF. CDR3 nucleotide sequence: TGTGCCAGTAGACGGGACCCAAGTCGGGAGACCCAGTACTTC. This chain links TRBV19 with TRBJ2-5; perhaps D is TRBD1 or TRBD2 (5 bases each). Trimming stripped 6 bases from V and 5 bases from J, with 16 bases between. Germline CDR1 and CDR2: LNHDA and SQIVND (reference sequence). The CDR3 has 14 residues.

Comment on this clonotype: Since a far larger clone is one base different, this is likely a read error. The chain recombines TRBV7-3 with TRBJ1-2; D not resolved. Germline CDR1 is SGHTA and CDR2 is FQGTGA. The CDR3 extends over 15 amino acids. With 4 bases removed from V and 2 bases from J, the gap between germline ends came to 14 bases. The CDR3 region has the DNA TGTGCCAGCAGCTCAAGGACCCGCGGGAACTATGGCTACACCTTC. Protein sequence: CASSSRTRGNYGYTF.

This clonotype was picked up many times. The V and J genes are TRBV2 and TRBJ1-1; perhaps TRBD1 as D (5 bases). V lost 8 bases and J 7 bases, leaving 14 bases between the germline ends. Germline CDR1 and CDR2: SNHLY and FYNNEI. There are 12 residues in the CDR3. The CDR3 sequence is CASRFWGDEAFF. The CDR3 DNA reads TGTGCCAGCCGGTTTTGGGGCGATGAAGCTTTCTTT.

The chain employs TRBV19 and TRBJ2-5, with D perhaps given as TRBD1 or TRBD2 (6 bases each). The CDR3 consists of 15 residues. The germline V gene encodes CDR1 LNHDA and CDR2 SQIVND (reference sequence). V lost 6 bases and J lost 8, with 22 bases in between. CDR3 sequence (DNA): TGTGCCAGTAGGCGGGCCGGGACACCGGGAGCTACCCAGTACTTC. As protein: CASRRAGTPGATQYF.